This T cell receptor beta chain was recorded in a study of blood T cell repertoires in COVID-19 (dated by TCRdb to 2020 to 2022). Describing the broader study: Samples covering the acute and convalescent phases of COVID-19 were provided by collaborators in the United States, Italy and Spain. Samples were obtained from the ongoing ImmuneRACE study (first 160 participants) and from 1,254 subjects provided by 6 global collaborators. The repertoires were made available in a free public database intended to serve as a resource for research on the immune response to SARS-CoV-2. Subjects who had been exposed to COVID-19, were actively infected with it, or had recovered from it provided the deeply sampled blood TCRbeta repertoires that made up the dataset. Nearly every sample came with metadata listing a de-identified subject ID, COVID-19 status, age in years and sex. The material from the prospective study consisted of cDNA or gDNA derived from T cells, B-cell-depleted T cells, or PBMCs. HLA class I and class II types, where available, came from metadata supplied by the sample provider rather than from assay-based typing. The paper's findings and limits, for the study overall: The amount of clinical and demographic metadata varied by source and participant and was provided uncurated.

One collaborating source in Seattle enrolled patients while the patients were actively infected and followed the patients over time throughout the course of disease. Collaborating institutions collected whole blood in K2EDTA tubes following their own protocols. For TCRbeta analysis, collaborators shipped samples in one of three forms: frozen whole blood, isolated PBMCs, or DNA extracted from either of those sample types. TCRbeta CDR3 regions were amplified from genomic DNA using the immunoSEQ Assay, a bias-controlled multiplex PCR. The study's processing was this. Nucleated cell counts per sample were estimated from amplification of reference gene primers within the assay. Sequence reads were collapsed and filtered to measure the absolute abundance of every unique TCRbeta CDR3 rearrangement. For each sample, productive Simpson clonality was calculated as the square root of Simpson's diversity index over productive rearrangements. The clones in this table, taken by TCRdb from immuneACCESS, are in-frame only. Not every clone is retained; where verified, under half of the shortfall comes from an unresolved V gene, and the cause of the rest is unknown. V, J and clone size reflect that table, while D and trimming were determined from the DNA. The sample data list approximately 45,000 clones, and about 83% of these were observed just once. The ten largest make up about 3.7% of the sample.

There are 13 amino acids in the CDR3, from cysteine to phenylalanine inclusive. The DNA shown is the 39-base CDR3, in frame from base 1. The germline V gene (reference sequence) supplies CDR1 LGHDT and CDR2 YNNKEL. V drops 3 bases and J drops 5 bases, leaving 11 bases in between. This clone was picked up one time. No cognate antigen has been identified for it. No base quality information exists; no much larger clone differs at one position. The source is a man in his forties or fifties with COVID-19, enrolled during active disease. Sequencing was done on a sample of peripheral blood. The rearrangement combines TRBV3-1 (or the pseudogene TRBV3-2) with TRBJ2-7, and the D gene may be TRBD1, 5 bases matching. The DNA sequence reads TGTGCCAGCAGCCATCGCAGGGCCCACGAGCAGTACTTC. This encodes CASSHRRAHEQYF.